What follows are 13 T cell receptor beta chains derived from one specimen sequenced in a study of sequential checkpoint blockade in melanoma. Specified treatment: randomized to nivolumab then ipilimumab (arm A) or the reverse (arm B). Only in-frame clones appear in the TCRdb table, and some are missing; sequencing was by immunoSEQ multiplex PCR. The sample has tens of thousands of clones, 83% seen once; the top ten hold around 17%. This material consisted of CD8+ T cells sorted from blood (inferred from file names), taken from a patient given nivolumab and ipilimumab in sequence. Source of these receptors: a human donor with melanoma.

For the CDR3, the DNA is TGTGCCAGTAGTACGAACAGGGGGTACAACTATGGCTACACCTTC. Encoded protein: CASSTNRGYNYGYTF. The rearrangement joins TRBV19 to TRBJ1-2, with 8 nucleotides matching TRBD1. The V gene end was trimmed by 4 bases and the J gene end by 2 bases; junction bases not matched to a gene: 6. The germline V gene encodes CDR1 LNHDA and CDR2 SQIVND (reference sequence). The CDR3 consists of 15 residues.

CDR3 protein: CASSLPGLISEQFF. The CDR3, as DNA: TGTGCCAGCAGCTTACCGGGACTAATATCGGAGCAGTTCTTC. The genes are TRBV5-5 and TRBJ2-1; 7 bases align to TRBD2. CDR1 and CDR2 from the germline V gene are SGHKS and YYEKEE (reference sequence). J was trimmed by 10 bases and V by 2 bases; bases with no gene match: 9. This CDR3 is built from 14 residues.

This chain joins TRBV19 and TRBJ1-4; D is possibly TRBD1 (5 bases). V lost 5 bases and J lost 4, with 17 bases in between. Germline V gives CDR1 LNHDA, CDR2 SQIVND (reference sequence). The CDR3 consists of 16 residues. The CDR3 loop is CASSLVKGAVNEKLFF. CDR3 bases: TGTGCCAGTAGTCTCGTGAAAGGGGCAGTTAATGAAAAACTGTTTTTT.

The CDR3 nucleotides read TGTGCCAGCAGCCTTACAGGGCCGAACACTGAAGCTTTCTTT. Encoded protein: CASSLTGPNTEAFF. The chain employs TRBV7-8 and TRBJ1-1; TRBD1 is a possible D gene (6 bases). V lost 5 bases and J lost 1, with 11 bases in between. CDR1 and CDR2 from the germline V gene are SGHVS and FQNEAQ. This CDR3 region has 14 residues.

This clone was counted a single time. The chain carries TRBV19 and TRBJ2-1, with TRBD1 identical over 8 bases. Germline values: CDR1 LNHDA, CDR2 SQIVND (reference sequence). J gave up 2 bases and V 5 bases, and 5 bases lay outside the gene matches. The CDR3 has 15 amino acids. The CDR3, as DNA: TGTGCCAGTAGTGCAGACAGGGGCCCCTACAATGAGCAGTTCTTC. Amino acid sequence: CASSADRGPYNEQFF. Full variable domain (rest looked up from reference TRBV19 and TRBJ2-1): DGGITQSPKYLFRKEGQNVTLSCEQNLNHDAMYWYRQDPGQGLRLIYYSQIVNDFQKGDIAEGYSVSREKKESFPLTVTSAQKNPTAFYLCASSADRGPYNEQFFGPGTRLTVL.

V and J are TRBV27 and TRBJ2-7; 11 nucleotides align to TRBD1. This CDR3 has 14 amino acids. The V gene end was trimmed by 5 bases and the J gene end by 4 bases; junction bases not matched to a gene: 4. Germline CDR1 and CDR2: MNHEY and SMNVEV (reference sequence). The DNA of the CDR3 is TGTGCCAGCAGTCCGGGACAGGGGGGGTACGAGCAGTACTTC. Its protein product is CASSPGQGGYEQYF.

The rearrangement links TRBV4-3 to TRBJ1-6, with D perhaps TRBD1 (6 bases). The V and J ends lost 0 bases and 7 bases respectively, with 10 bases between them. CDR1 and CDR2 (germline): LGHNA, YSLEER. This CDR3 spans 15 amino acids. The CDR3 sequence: CASSQDRGPNSPLHF. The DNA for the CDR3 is TGCGCCAGCAGCCAAGACAGGGGCCCGAATTCACCCCTCCACTTT.

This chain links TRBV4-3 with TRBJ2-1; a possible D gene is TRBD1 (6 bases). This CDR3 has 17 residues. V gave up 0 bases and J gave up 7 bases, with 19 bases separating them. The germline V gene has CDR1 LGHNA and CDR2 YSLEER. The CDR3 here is CASSQDRRTEVVNEQFF. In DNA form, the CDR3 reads TGCGCCAGCAGCCAAGATCGCAGGACAGAGGTTGTAAATGAGCAGTTCTTC.

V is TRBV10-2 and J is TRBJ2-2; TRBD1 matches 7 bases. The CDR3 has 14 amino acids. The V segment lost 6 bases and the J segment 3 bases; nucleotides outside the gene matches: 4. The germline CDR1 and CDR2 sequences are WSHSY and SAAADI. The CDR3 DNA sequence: TGCGCCAGCAGAGGGGACAGAGACACCGGGGAGCTGTTTTTT. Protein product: CASRGDRDTGELFF.

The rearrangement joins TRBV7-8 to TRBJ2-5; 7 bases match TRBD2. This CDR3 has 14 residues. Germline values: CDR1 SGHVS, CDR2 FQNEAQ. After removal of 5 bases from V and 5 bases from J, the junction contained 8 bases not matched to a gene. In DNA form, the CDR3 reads TGTGCCAGCAGCCAAGCGGGGCTGAGTGAGACCCAGTACTTC. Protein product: CASSQAGLSETQYF.

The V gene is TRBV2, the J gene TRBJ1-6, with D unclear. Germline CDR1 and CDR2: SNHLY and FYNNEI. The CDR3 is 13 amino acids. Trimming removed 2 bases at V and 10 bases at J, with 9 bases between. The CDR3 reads CASSETGWSPLHF. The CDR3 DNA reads TGTGCCAGCAGTGAAACGGGGTGGTCACCCCTCCACTTT.

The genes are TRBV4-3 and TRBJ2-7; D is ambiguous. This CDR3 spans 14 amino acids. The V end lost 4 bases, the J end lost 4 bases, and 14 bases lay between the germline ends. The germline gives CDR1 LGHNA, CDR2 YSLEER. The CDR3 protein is CASSPKAGDYEQYF. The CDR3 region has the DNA TGCGCCAGCAGCCCTAAAGCTGGTGATTACGAGCAGTACTTC.

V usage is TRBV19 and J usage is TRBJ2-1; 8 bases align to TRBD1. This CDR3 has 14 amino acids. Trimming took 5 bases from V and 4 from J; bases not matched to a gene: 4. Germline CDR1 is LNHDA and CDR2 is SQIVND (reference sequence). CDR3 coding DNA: TGTGCCAGTAGTGCGACAGGGGTATACAATGAGCAGTTCTTC. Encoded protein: CASSATGVYNEQFF.